The clone carrying this TCR beta chain has a single count. This CDR3 contains 13 residues. Germline V CDR1 and CDR2: SGHTA, FQGTGA. Trimming took 4 bases from V and 6 from J, leaving 12 bases between them. The data stem from a study of T cell responses to AZD1222 COVID-19 vaccine. Method: immunoSEQ multiplex PCR; TCRdb's copy keeps in-frame clones and lacks some. The data show 140,000 to 150,000 clones, around 89% seen once. This specimen consisted of peripheral blood, obtained on day 0 of AZD1222 vaccination. This sequence joins TRBV7-3 and TRBJ1-2; the D gene is possibly TRBD1 (5 bases). The source of this sequence is an adult in good health. The CDR3 is CASSSSSGNGYTF. CDR3 sequence (DNA): TGTGCCAGCAGCTCCTCCTCAGGGAATGGCTACACCTTC.